A single sample is the source of the 32 T cell receptor beta chains below, sequenced in a study of T cell responses to AZD1222 COVID-19 vaccine. Method: immunoSEQ multiplex PCR; TCRdb's copy keeps in-frame clones and lacks some. Of tens of thousands of clones in the sample, about three quarters were seen once. The specimen comprised peripheral blood, sampled 28 days after the second AZD1222 dose. The receptors here all came from an adult who received the AZD1222 COVID-19 vaccine.

The chain has TRBV7-8 and TRBJ2-1; tentative D call: TRBD2 (5 bases). Trimming removed 5 bases from V and 5 bases from J, with 13 bases in between. Germline V gives CDR1 SGHVS, CDR2 FQNEAQ. This CDR3 region has 14 residues. The CDR3 bases are TGTGCCAGCAGCAATTTCCGGACTGACAATGAGCAGTTCTTC. Translation: CASSNFRTDNEQFF. The full variable domain, its missing parts supplied by reference TRBV7-8 and TRBJ2-1, is GAGVSQSPRYKVAKRGQDVALRCDPISGHVSLFWYQQALGQGPEFLTYFQNEAQLDKSGLPSDRFFAERPEGSVSTLKIQRTQQEDSAVYLCASSNFRTDNEQFFGPGTRLTVL.

The CDR3 coding sequence is TGTGCCAGCAGTGAAGAGAATGGCGGACAGGGGAAAGGCTACACCTTC. Its translation is CASSEENGGQGKGYTF. The V gene is TRBV2, the J gene TRBJ1-2; 9 nucleotides align to TRBD1. Germline-derived CDR1 and CDR2 are SNHLY and FYNNEI. The CDR3 is 16 residues long. The trim removed 1 base at V and 8 bases at J, leaving 11 bases unmatched.

The chain recombines TRBV2 with TRBJ1-5; 11 bases are shared with TRBD1. CDR1 is SNHLY, CDR2 FYNNEI, per germline. The CDR3 is made up of 19 amino acids. The junction had 11 bases not matched to a gene; V was cut back by 2 bases and J by 2 bases. In nucleotides, the CDR3 is TGTGCCAGCAGTGAATTGGCTGGGACAGGGGGTTGGGGCAATCAGCCCCAGCATTTT. This gives the protein CASSELAGTGGWGNQPQHF.

The V gene is TRBV10-2, the J gene TRBJ2-7, with D maybe TRBD1 (6 bases). V was clipped by 2 bases and J by 4 bases, with 15 bases between them. Germline V gives CDR1 WSHSY, CDR2 SAAADI. The CDR3 contains 15 residues. CDR3 sequence (DNA): TGCGCCAGCAGTGAGCAGGGGACCCCCCTATACGAGCAGTACTTC. Translated: CASSEQGTPLYEQYF.

The rearrangement uses TRBV5-1 and TRBJ1-3; TRBD1 might be the D (6 bases). CDR3 length equals 15 residues. Germline V lookup: CDR1 SGHRS, CDR2 YFSETQ. With 5 bases removed from V and 4 bases from J, the gap between germline ends came to 16 bases. CDR3 loop: CASRLSRDNGNTIYF. Written as DNA, the CDR3 is TGCGCCAGCAGATTATCAAGGGACAACGGAAACACCATATATTTT.

The chain employs TRBV12-3 or TRBV12-4 and TRBJ1-2, with D unclear. Deletions cut 3 bases from V and 5 bases from J, with 10 bases between. This CDR3 contains 13 residues. CDR3 nucleotides: TGTGCCAGCAGTTTTCCTGCTGGATATGGCTACACCTTC. Its protein is CASSFPAGYGYTF.

The genes are TRBV2 and TRBJ1-5, with 8 bases fitting TRBD1. After removal of 8 bases from V and 7 bases from J, the junction contained 7 bases not matched to a gene. CDR3 size: 13 residues. From germline, CDR1 is SNHLY and CDR2 FYNNEI. This CDR3 reads CASRRQGRQPQHF. CDR3 DNA sequence: TGTGCCAGCCGCCGACAGGGGCGGCAGCCCCAGCATTTT.

This rearrangement joins TRBV24-1 to TRBJ1-1, with 9 bases that match TRBD1. The germline V gene has CDR1 KGHDR and CDR2 SFDVKD. The trim removed 8 bases at V and 6 bases at J, leaving 6 bases unmatched. CDR3 length: 13 residues. The CDR3 nucleotides read TGTGCCACCACTCGGGGACAGGGTTCTGAAGCTTTCTTT. Translated, it gives CATTRGQGSEAFF.

This clone came up a few times. This chain connects TRBV3-1 (or the pseudogene TRBV3-2) to TRBJ1-6, with D hard to call. The CDR3 has 13 amino acids. Germline V gene sequence: CDR1 LGHDT, CDR2 YNNKEL (reference sequence). V lost 1 base to trimming and J lost 8 bases, with 6 bases between them. The CDR3 DNA follows: TGTGCCAGCAGCCAAGTTCGGGATTCACCCCTCCACTTT. As protein: CASSQVRDSPLHF.

This sequence joins TRBV6-5 and TRBJ1-2; D not certain. Germline-derived CDR1 and CDR2 are MNHEY and SVGAGI. V lost 4 bases, J lost 7 bases, and 7 bases lay in between. The CDR3 spans 11 residues. This chain's CDR3 is CASSFEGGYTF. CDR3 bases: TGTGCCAGCAGTTTCGAGGGTGGCTACACCTTC.

DNA for the CDR3: TGTGCCAGCAGTTTCACCCGACAGGGGGCTTATGGCTACACCTTC. Translating gives CASSFTRQGAYGYTF. The chain is built from TRBV6-5 and TRBJ1-2; 10 nucleotides match TRBD1. The germline V gene has CDR1 MNHEY and CDR2 SVGAGI. V lost 4 bases to trimming and J lost 5 bases; unmatched junction nucleotides: 7. The CDR3 is 15 residues long.

This clone has just one count. V gene TRBV5-8 combines with J gene TRBJ2-2; a weak D match, TRBD2 (5 bases). V shed 4 bases and J shed 0 bases, with 10 bases lying between them. The CDR3 has 15 residues. Germline CDR1 reads SGHTS; CDR2 reads YDEGEE. CDR3 sequence: CASSRRRSNTGELFF. The CDR3 nucleotides are TGTGCCAGCAGCCGGAGGAGGTCGAACACCGGGGAGCTGTTTTTT.

The genes are TRBV9 and TRBJ1-4, with a weak D call TRBD1 (5 bases). The V end lost 0 bases, the J end lost 0 bases, and 12 bases lay between the germline ends. The CDR3 spans 17 residues. Looked up from germline, CDR1 is SGDLS and CDR2 is YYNGEE. CDR3 DNA sequence: TGTGCCAGCAGCGTAGGATTACAACAGGCAACTAATGAAAAACTGTTTTTT. Translation: CASSVGLQQATNEKLFF.

This clone was seen repeatedly, ten times or more. This same CDR3 is encoded by further DNA sequences in the sample. The gene calls are TRBV7-2 and TRBJ1-1; 7 positions agree with TRBD1. The CDR3 sequence is 14 residues long. V was pared by 3 bases and J by 4 bases, with 5 bases of the junction left unmatched. CDR1 and CDR2 (germline): SGHTA, FQGNSA. CDR3 region: CASSFKGAGTEAFF. The DNA of the CDR3 is TGTGCCAGCAGCTTCAAGGGGGCGGGCACTGAAGCTTTCTTT.

The rearrangement uses TRBV7-9 and TRBJ2-7; a weak D match, TRBD1 (6 bases). The CDR3 has 14 amino acids. V lost 2 bases, J lost 5 bases, and 13 bases lay in between. Germline V gene sequence: CDR1 SEHNR, CDR2 FQNEAQ (reference sequence). CDR3 sequence (DNA): TGTGCCAGCAGCTTAACTACAGGGTCCCACGAGCAGTACTTC. Its protein is CASSLTTGSHEQYF.

J is TRBJ2-7 and V is TRBV21-1; TRBD1, the table's D call, was not compared with the DNA. TRBV21-1 counts as a pseudogene. The CDR3 covers 18 residues. The chain's CDR3 is CASSKGPGQGASNYEQYF. The CDR3 nucleotides read TGTGCCAGCAGCAAAGGACCGGGACAGGGGGCTTCCAACTACGAGCAGTACTTC.

The chain recombines TRBV5-1 with TRBJ1-4; D perhaps matches TRBD1 (5 bases). Trimming took off 3 bases at V and 7 bases at J, with 13 bases between the two ends. This CDR3 comprises 14 residues. The germline V gene encodes CDR1 SGHRS and CDR2 YFSETQ. CDR3 region: CASSSGIVGEKLFF. The CDR3 coding sequence is TGCGCCAGCAGCTCAGGGATCGTAGGTGAAAAACTGTTTTTT. Drawing the rest from reference TRBV5-1 and TRBJ1-4, the complete variable domain is KAGVTQTPRYLIKTRGQQVTLSCSPISGHRSVSWYQQTPGQGLQFLFEYFSETQRNKGNFPGRFSGRQFSNSRSEMNVSTLELGDSALYLCASSSGIVGEKLFFGSGTQLSVL.

Here the CDR3 reads CATLTDRGQGQWGYTF. The CDR3 nucleotides are TGTGCCACCTTAACCGACAGGGGTCAGGGGCAGTGGGGCTACACCTTC. The rearrangement joins TRBV24-1 to TRBJ1-2; 8 nucleotides line up with TRBD1. CDR1 and CDR2 from the germline V gene are KGHDR and SFDVKD. The CDR3 has 16 residues. V lost 9 bases, J lost 8 bases, and 19 bases stayed unmatched.

The chain recombines TRBV28 with TRBJ2-2; tentatively, D is TRBD2 (5 bases). The CDR3 has 14 residues. Germline assignment: CDR1 MDHEN and CDR2 SYDVKM. Trimming took 11 bases from V and 6 from J, leaving 19 bases between them. The CDR3 nucleotides are TGTGCCTCGACTTGGCTAGCCGGCCCCGGGGAGCTGTTTTTT. Protein: CASTWLAGPGELFF.

This clone came up a few times. The chain carries TRBV28 and TRBJ1-5; no clear D. CDR1 and CDR2 (germline): MDHEN, SYDVKM. V was cut by 2 bases and J by 7 bases, with 6 bases left in between. The CDR3 is 12 amino acids. This chain's CDR3 is CASSLRQQPQHF. The CDR3 nucleotides are TGTGCCAGCAGTTTACGGCAGCAGCCCCAGCATTTT.

V is TRBV2 and J is TRBJ2-2, with D unclear. Germline V gene lookup returns CDR1 SNHLY and CDR2 FYNNEI. The germline V and J ends were trimmed by 7 bases and 7 bases, with 13 bases remaining between them. The CDR3 consists of 13 residues. CDR3 amino acids: CASTLNSGGELFF. CDR3 bases: TGTGCCAGCACCCTGAATTCCGGCGGGGAGCTGTTTTTT.

This clone was found once. The J gene is TRBJ1-4, the V gene TRBV29-1, with D possibly matching TRBD1 (5 bases). Germline V lookup: CDR1 SQVTM, CDR2 ANQGSEA. V was cut by 4 bases and J by 7 bases, with 10 bases left in between. The CDR3 sequence is 12 residues long. CDR3 region: CSVGRQGEKLFF. The CDR3 region has the DNA TGCAGCGTTGGTCGCCAGGGTGAAAAACTGTTTTTT.

This clone was seen only once. The chain is built from TRBV30 and TRBJ1-1; 9 nucleotides line up with TRBD1. From germline, CDR1 is GTSNPN and CDR2 SVGIG (reference sequence). V shed 2 bases, J shed 3 bases, and the junction held 4 bases outside the gene matches. The CDR3 totals 14 residues. CDR3 protein: CAWSRTGVHTEAFF. CDR3 coding DNA: TGTGCCTGGAGTAGGACAGGGGTCCACACTGAAGCTTTCTTT.

V usage is TRBV20-1 and J usage is TRBJ1-2; TRBD1 agrees at 10 bases. This CDR3 contains 16 residues. V was pared by 3 bases and J by 3 bases, with 10 bases of the junction left unmatched. CDR1 and CDR2 (germline): DFQATT, SNEGSKA (reference sequence). The CDR3 sequence: CSASTSGTGEDYGYTF. Here the CDR3 DNA reads TGCAGTGCTAGTACCTCCGGGACAGGGGAGGACTATGGCTACACCTTC.

CDR3 DNA sequence: TGTGCCAGCAGCTTAATGGGAACCGGGTTAAACATTCAGTACTTC. Protein: CASSLMGTGLNIQYF. This sequence joins TRBV7-8 and TRBJ2-4; D uncertain. The V gene's germline CDR1 is SGHVS and CDR2 FQNEAQ. The CDR3 loop spans 15 amino acids. Trimming removed 2 bases from V and 6 bases from J, with 14 bases in between.

The CDR3 sequence is CSGAAQWDTEAFF. The CDR3 DNA is TGCAGCGGCGCGGCGCAATGGGACACTGAAGCTTTCTTT. The chain couples TRBV29-1 to TRBJ1-1; D ambiguous. From germline, CDR1 is SQVTM and CDR2 ANQGSEA. The CDR3 consists of 13 residues. Trimming took off 7 bases at V and 3 bases at J, with 15 bases between the two ends.

V is TRBV21-1 and J is TRBJ2-7; TRBD2, the table's D call, was not compared with the DNA. TRBV21-1 is a documented pseudogene. This CDR3 spans 17 amino acids. The CDR3 DNA reads as TGTGCCAGCAGCAAAGGAGGAGCGGGTAGGAGCTCCTACGAGCAGTACTTC. It translates to CASSKGGAGRSSYEQYF.

V and J are TRBV27 and TRBJ2-2; tentative D call: TRBD1 (6 bases). CDR3 length: 16 residues. V was trimmed by 5 bases and J by 4 bases, leaving 17 bases between them. The V gene's germline CDR1 is MNHEY and CDR2 SMNVEV (reference sequence). The CDR3 spells CASSLGTTIATGELFF. In DNA, the CDR3 is TGTGCCAGCAGTCTCGGGACAACAATAGCCACCGGGGAGCTGTTTTTT.

V and J are TRBV5-8 and TRBJ2-1; 13 bases agree with TRBD2. Germline V gene data show CDR1 as SGHTS and CDR2 as YDEGEE. The V segment lost 1 base and the J segment 9 bases; nucleotides outside the gene matches: 7. The CDR3 has 16 residues. The CDR3 DNA reads as TGTGCCAGCAGCTTGATTCGACTAGCGGGGGGTGGTGAGCAGTTCTTC. This codes for CASSLIRLAGGGEQFF.

The CDR3 DNA reads TGTGCCAGCAGCTTAGGGCAGCATACCTATGGCTACACCTTC. Protein sequence: CASSLGQHTYGYTF. The chain has TRBV7-2 and TRBJ1-2; D gene unclear. This CDR3 has 14 amino acids. V was trimmed by 1 base and J by 4 bases, leaving 10 bases between them. CDR1 and CDR2 (germline): SGHTA, FQGNSA.

This chain uses TRBV6-6 with TRBJ1-6, with TRBD1 as a possible D gene (6 bases). Trimming took 6 bases from V and 9 from J, leaving 15 bases between them. Germline CDR1 reads MNHNY; CDR2 reads SVGAGI (reference sequence). CDR3 length equals 14 residues. DNA of the CDR3: TGTGCCAGCAGACAACAGGGATTACGTTCACCCCTCCACTTT. The encoded protein is CASRQQGLRSPLHF.

The chain uses TRBV7-9 and TRBJ2-5; 9 bases line up with TRBD1. The CDR3 totals 16 residues. The J segment lost 0 bases and the V segment lost 1 base, leaving 3 bases of the junction unmatched. Germline assignment: CDR1 SEHNR and CDR2 FQNEAQ (reference sequence). As DNA, the CDR3 is TGTGCCAGCAGCTTAGGGACAGGGGCTAACCAAGAGACCCAGTACTTC. It specifies CASSLGTGANQETQYF.